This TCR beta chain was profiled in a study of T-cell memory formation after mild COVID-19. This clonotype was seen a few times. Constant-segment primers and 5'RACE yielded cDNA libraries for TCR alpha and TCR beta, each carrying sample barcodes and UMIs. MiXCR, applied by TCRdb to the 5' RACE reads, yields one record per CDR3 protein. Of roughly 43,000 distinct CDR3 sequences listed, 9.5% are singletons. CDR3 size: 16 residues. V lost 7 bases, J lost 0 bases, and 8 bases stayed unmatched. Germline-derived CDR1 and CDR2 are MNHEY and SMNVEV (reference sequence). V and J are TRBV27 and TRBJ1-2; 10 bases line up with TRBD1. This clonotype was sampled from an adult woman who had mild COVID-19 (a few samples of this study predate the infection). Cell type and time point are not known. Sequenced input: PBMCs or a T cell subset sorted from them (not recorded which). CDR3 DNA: TGTGCCAGCAATCCGGGACAGGGGAGAGCTAACTATGGCTACACCTTC. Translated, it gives CASNPGQGRANYGYTF.